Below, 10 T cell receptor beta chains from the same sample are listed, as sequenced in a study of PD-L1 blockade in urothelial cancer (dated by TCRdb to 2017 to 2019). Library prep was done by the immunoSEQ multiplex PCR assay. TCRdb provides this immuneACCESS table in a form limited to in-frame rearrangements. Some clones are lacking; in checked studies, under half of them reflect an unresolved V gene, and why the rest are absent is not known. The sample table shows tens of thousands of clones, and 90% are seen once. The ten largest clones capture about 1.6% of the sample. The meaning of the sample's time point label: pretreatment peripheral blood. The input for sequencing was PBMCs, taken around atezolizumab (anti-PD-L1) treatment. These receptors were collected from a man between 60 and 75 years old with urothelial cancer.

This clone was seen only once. The CDR3 DNA follows: TGTGCCAGCAGGAAAGGGGACAAGTCCTACGAGCAGTACTTC. Amino acids: CASRKGDKSYEQYF. The V gene is TRBV2, the J gene TRBJ2-7; a possible D gene is TRBD1 (6 bases). This CDR3 has 14 residues. The V gene lost 6 bases and the J gene lost 1 base, with 13 bases spanning the gap. Germline V gene data show CDR1 as SNHLY and CDR2 as FYNNEI.

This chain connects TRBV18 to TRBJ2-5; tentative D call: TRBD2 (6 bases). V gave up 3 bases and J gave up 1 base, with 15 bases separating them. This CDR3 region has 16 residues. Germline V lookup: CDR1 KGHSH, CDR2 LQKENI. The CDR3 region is CASSPSSVEGQETQYF. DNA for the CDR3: TGTGCCAGCTCACCCTCTTCGGTGGAGGGCCAAGAGACCCAGTACTTC.

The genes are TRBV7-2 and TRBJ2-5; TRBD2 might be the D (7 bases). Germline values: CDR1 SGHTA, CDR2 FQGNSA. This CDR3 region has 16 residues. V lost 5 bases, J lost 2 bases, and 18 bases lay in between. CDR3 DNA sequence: TGTGCCAGCAGCCCCCCAGGGGCTAGCGGACAAGAGACCCAGTACTTC. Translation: CASSPPGASGQETQYF.

CDR3 nucleotides: TGTGCCAGCAGAAGGCGGACCGGACTAGCGGGAGTGGGTTACAATGAGCAGTTCTTC. It is translated as CASRRRTGLAGVGYNEQFF. The rearrangement links TRBV28 to TRBJ2-1; 13 nucleotides agree with TRBD2. Per germline, CDR1 MDHEN and CDR2 SYDVKM. The CDR3 totals 19 residues. The junction had 15 bases not matched to a gene; V was cut back by 6 bases and J by 4 bases.

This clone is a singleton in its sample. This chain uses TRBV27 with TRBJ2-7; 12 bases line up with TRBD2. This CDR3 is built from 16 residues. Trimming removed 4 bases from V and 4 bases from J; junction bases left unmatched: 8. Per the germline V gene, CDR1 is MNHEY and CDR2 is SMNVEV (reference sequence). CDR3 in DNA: TGTGCCAGCAGTTCCGTAGGACTAGCGGGGCCATACGAGCAGTACTTC. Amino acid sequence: CASSSVGLAGPYEQYF.

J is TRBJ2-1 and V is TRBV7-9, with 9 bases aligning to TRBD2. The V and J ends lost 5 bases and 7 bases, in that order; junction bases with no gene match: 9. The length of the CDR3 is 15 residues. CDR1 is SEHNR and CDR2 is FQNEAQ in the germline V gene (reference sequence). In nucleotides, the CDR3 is TGTGCCAGCAGCCGTAGCGGGAGTTTCGCAAATGAGCAGTTCTTC. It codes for CASSRSGSFANEQFF.

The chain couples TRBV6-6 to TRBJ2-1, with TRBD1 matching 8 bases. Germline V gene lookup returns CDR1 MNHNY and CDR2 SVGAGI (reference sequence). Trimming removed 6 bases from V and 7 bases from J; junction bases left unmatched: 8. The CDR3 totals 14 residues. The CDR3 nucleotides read TGTGCCAGCAGGGCAGGGACAGGCGGAAATGAGCAGTTCTTC. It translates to CASRAGTGGNEQFF.

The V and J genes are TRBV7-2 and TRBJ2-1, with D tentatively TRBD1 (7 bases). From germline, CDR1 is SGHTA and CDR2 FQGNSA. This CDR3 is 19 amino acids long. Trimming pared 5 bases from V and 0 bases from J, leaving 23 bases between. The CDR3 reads CASSLRRGSGQSSYNEQFF. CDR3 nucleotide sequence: TGTGCCAGCAGCCTAAGACGGGGGTCGGGACAGAGCTCCTACAATGAGCAGTTCTTC. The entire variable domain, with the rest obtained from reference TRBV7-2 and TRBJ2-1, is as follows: GAGVSQSPSNKVTEKGKDVELRCDPISGHTALYWYRQSLGQGLEFLIYFQGNSAPDKSGLPSDRFSAERTGGSVSTLTIQRTQQEDSAVYLCASSLRRGSGQSSYNEQFFGPGTRLTVL.

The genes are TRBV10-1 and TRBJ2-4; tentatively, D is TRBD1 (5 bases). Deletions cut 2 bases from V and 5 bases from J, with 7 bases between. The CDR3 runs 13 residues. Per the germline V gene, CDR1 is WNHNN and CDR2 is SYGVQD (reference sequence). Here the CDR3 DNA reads TGCGCCAGCAGTGAGCAGGGCCAAAACATTCAGTACTTC. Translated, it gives CASSEQGQNIQYF.

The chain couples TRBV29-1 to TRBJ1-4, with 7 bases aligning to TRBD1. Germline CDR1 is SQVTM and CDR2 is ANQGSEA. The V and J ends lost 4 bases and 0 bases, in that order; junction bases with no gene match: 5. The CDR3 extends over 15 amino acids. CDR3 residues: CSVVGTGATNEKLFF. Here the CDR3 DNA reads TGCAGCGTTGTTGGCACAGGGGCAACTAATGAAAAACTGTTTTTT.